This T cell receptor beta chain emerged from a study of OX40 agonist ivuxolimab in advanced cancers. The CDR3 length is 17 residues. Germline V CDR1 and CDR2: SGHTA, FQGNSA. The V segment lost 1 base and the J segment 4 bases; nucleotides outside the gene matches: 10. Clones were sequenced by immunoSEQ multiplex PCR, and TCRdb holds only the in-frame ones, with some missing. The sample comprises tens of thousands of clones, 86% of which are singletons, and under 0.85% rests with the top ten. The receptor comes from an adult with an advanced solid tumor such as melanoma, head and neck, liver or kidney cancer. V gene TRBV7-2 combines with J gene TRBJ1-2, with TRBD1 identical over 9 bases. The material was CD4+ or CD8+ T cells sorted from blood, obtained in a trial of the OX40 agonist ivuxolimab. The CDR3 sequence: CASSLGGQGDQFYGYTF. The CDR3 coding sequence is TGTGCCAGCAGCTTAGGGGGACAGGGAGATCAATTCTATGGCTACACCTTC. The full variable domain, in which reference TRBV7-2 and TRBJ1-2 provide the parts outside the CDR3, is GAGVSQSPSNKVTEKGKDVELRCDPISGHTALYWYRQSLGQGLEFLIYFQGNSAPDKSGLPSDRFSAERTGGSVSTLTIQRTQQEDSAVYLCASSLGGQGDQFYGYTFGSGTRLTVV.